Each of the 28 T cell receptor beta chains below was sequenced from the same sample in a study of shared clonotypes between healthy human individuals. Profiling relied on immunoSEQ multiplex PCR, and the TCRdb table lists in-frame clones only, not all of them. The table records millions of clones, about 95% of them present only once. Sequencing used naive CD4+ T cells sorted from blood. The subset: CD45RA+ positively selected. The source is a man aged 18 to 30 in good health.

V is TRBV11-2 and J is TRBJ2-5; D is unclear. V dropped 5 bases and J dropped 5 bases, with 9 bases sitting between them. Germline lookup yields CDR1 SGHAT and CDR2 FQNNGV. CDR3 size: 12 residues. The CDR3 reads CASSPNRETQYF. The CDR3 region has the DNA TGTGCCAGCAGCCCCAATCGTGAGACCCAGTACTTC.

The CDR3 protein is CAWRLPGTAEAFF. CDR3 bases: TGTGCCTGGAGGTTACCCGGGACAGCTGAAGCTTTCTTT. V is TRBV30 and J is TRBJ1-1; 7 nucleotides line up with TRBD1. From germline, CDR1 is GTSNPN and CDR2 SVGIG (reference sequence). The CDR3 spans 13 residues. Losses at the gene ends were 3 bases for V and 6 bases for J; bases not matched to a gene: 7.

This chain links TRBV9 with TRBJ2-7; D might be TRBD2 (6 bases). Germline-derived CDR1 and CDR2 are SGDLS and YYNGEE. With 7 bases removed from V and 0 bases from J, the gap between germline ends came to 11 bases. The CDR3 runs to 13 residues. CDR3 sequence (DNA): TGTGCCAGCGGGGGGAGGTTCTCCTACGAGCAGTACTTC. Protein sequence: CASGGRFSYEQYF. Looking up the rest from reference TRBV9 and TRBJ2-7 gives the full variable domain: DSGVTQTPKHLITATGQRVTLRCSPRSGDLSVYWYQQSLDQGLQFLIQYYNGEERAKGNILERFSAQQFPDLHSELNLSSLELGDSALYFCASGGRFSYEQYFGPGTRLTVT.

The J gene is TRBJ1-1, the V gene TRBV5-1, with 7 bases matching TRBD1. Germline loops: CDR1 SGHRS, CDR2 YFSETQ. The ends lost 2 bases at V and 6 bases at J; junction bases unmatched: 10. This CDR3 comprises 15 residues. CDR3 sequence: CASSLTTGRESEAFF. CDR3 coding DNA: TGCGCCAGCAGCTTAACGACAGGGAGAGAGTCTGAAGCTTTCTTT.

This clone has a handful of counts. The chain joins TRBV25-1 to TRBJ1-6; D ambiguous. V was cut by 5 bases and J by 10 bases, with 18 bases left in between. Per germline, CDR1 MGHDK and CDR2 SYGVNS. This CDR3 has 15 amino acids. CDR3 residues: CASSPGVGQFSPLHF. DNA of the CDR3: TGTGCCAGCAGTCCCGGAGTCGGGCAATTCTCACCCCTCCACTTT.

The chain employs TRBV7-2 and TRBJ1-2, with 7 bases matching TRBD1. After removal of 5 bases from V and 8 bases from J, the junction contained 8 bases not matched to a gene. The CDR3 is 13 amino acids. Germline-derived CDR1 and CDR2 are SGHTA and FQGNSA. CDR3 nucleotide sequence: TGTGCCAGCAGCCCGCGCAGGGGGAACGGCTACACCTTC. Translated, it gives CASSPRRGNGYTF.

CDR3 amino acids: CASSLGVSEQYF. Here the CDR3 DNA reads TGTGCCAGCAGCTTAGGAGTCTCCGAGCAGTACTTC. V usage is TRBV7-9 and J usage is TRBJ2-7; D remains unclear. The CDR3 has 12 amino acids. CDR1 is SEHNR and CDR2 is FQNEAQ in the germline V gene (reference sequence). The V gene lost 1 base and the J gene lost 6 bases, with 7 bases spanning the gap.

On this clone: Other DNA sequences of this sample code for an identical CDR3. The chain has TRBV29-1 and TRBJ1-1; D ambiguous. V was shortened by 0 bases and J by 1 base, with 9 bases between the two germline ends. The CDR3 spans 14 residues. Germline CDR1 SQVTM, CDR2 ANQGSEA. The CDR3 spells CSVEEGSGNTEAFF. In DNA form, the CDR3 reads TGCAGCGTTGAAGAAGGTTCCGGGAACACTGAAGCTTTCTTT.

V is TRBV9 and J is TRBJ2-2; D is possibly TRBD1 (5 bases). The germline V gene has CDR1 SGDLS and CDR2 YYNGEE. The CDR3 is 14 residues long. V gave up 3 bases and J gave up 1 base, with 7 bases separating them. The DNA for the CDR3 is TGTGCCAGCAGCGCTACAGGGAACACCGGGGAGCTGTTTTTT. Translation: CASSATGNTGELFF.

This sequence joins TRBV7-2 and TRBJ1-6; a possible D gene is TRBD1 (5 bases). Germline V gene lookup returns CDR1 SGHTA and CDR2 FQGNSA. V was shortened by 2 bases and J by 9 bases, with 14 bases between the two germline ends. The CDR3 extends over 15 amino acids. The CDR3 DNA follows: TGTGCCAGCAGCTTAAGGCAGGGAAGCAGTTCACCCCTCCACTTT. It is translated as CASSLRQGSSSPLHF.

The chain combines TRBV6-6 with TRBJ2-3; TRBD2 matches 7 bases. Trimming cost V 6 bases and J 6 bases; bases outside gene matches: 9. CDR1 and CDR2 (germline): MNHNY, SVGAGI (reference sequence). This CDR3 region has 14 residues. CDR3: CASRARGDHDTQYF. Here the CDR3 DNA reads TGTGCCAGCAGGGCCCGGGGGGACCACGATACGCAGTATTTT.

This chain uses TRBV6-5 with TRBJ1-6, with a possible D match to TRBD1 (5 bases). Germline lookup yields CDR1 MNHEY and CDR2 SVGAGI. Trimming removed 6 bases at V and 9 bases at J, with 15 bases between. This CDR3 region has 14 residues. CDR3 protein: CASSILGDGSPLHF. The CDR3 coding sequence is TGTGCCAGCAGCATATTGGGGGATGGTTCACCCCTCCACTTT.

V and J are TRBV5-1 and TRBJ1-5; D remains ambiguous. V was clipped by 0 bases and J by 0 bases, with 4 bases between them. Germline CDR1 SGHRS, CDR2 YFSETQ. The CDR3 totals 14 residues. The CDR3 DNA is TGCGCCAGCAGCTTGGTACCTAGCAATCAGCCCCAGCATTTT. Its protein is CASSLVPSNQPQHF.

In the case of this clone: The sample has other DNA sequences that encode this CDR3 too. The chain uses TRBV6-5 and TRBJ1-6, with D uncertain. The germline gives CDR1 MNHEY, CDR2 SVGAGI. The V end lost 5 bases, the J end lost 9 bases, and 11 bases lay between the germline ends. This CDR3 contains 13 residues. Here the CDR3 DNA reads TGTGCCAGCAGTCCCCCGGGAGGTTCACCCCTCCACTTT. Protein sequence: CASSPPGGSPLHF.

This sequence joins TRBV25-1 and TRBJ2-7; either TRBD1 or TRBD2 may fit D (5 bases each). The V and J ends lost 4 bases and 2 bases respectively, with 12 bases between them. The CDR3 loop spans 14 amino acids. Germline assignment: CDR1 MGHDK and CDR2 SYGVNS. CDR3 region: CASSVGDGPYEQYF. Here the CDR3 DNA reads TGTGCCAGCAGTGTGGGGGATGGGCCCTACGAGCAGTACTTC.

This chain joins TRBV27 and TRBJ2-7; D may correspond to TRBD1 or TRBD2 (6 bases each). CDR1 and CDR2 from the germline V gene are MNHEY and SMNVEV (reference sequence). The CDR3 contains 14 residues. Trimming left V 3 bases short and J 0 bases short, with 9 bases between. CDR3 nucleotide sequence: TGTGCCAGCAGTTTCTCGGGGGCCTCCTACGAGCAGTACTTC. Protein sequence: CASSFSGASYEQYF.

The V and J genes are TRBV28 and TRBJ2-7; maybe TRBD2 (6 bases). Trimming cost V 1 base and J 6 bases, with 13 bases left between them. Germline lookup yields CDR1 MDHEN and CDR2 SYDVKM. The CDR3 has 14 amino acids. The CDR3 reads CASSLSAGTGEQYF. As DNA, the CDR3 is TGTGCCAGCAGTTTATCGGCAGGGACTGGCGAGCAGTACTTC.

V is TRBV9 and J is TRBJ2-5, with D possibly TRBD2 on 6 matching bases. Trimming pared 6 bases from V and 5 bases from J, leaving 11 bases between. The CDR3 runs to 12 residues. Germline CDR1 and CDR2: SGDLS and YYNGEE. The CDR3 reads CASNAGGETQYF. The DNA for the CDR3 is TGTGCCAGCAATGCCGGAGGGGAGACCCAGTACTTC.

To note about this clone: The sample carries other DNA sequences with the same CDR3. As DNA, the CDR3 is TGCGCCAGCAGTGAGCCGGGGATAGGTTCACCCCTCCACTTT. Amino acid sequence: CASSEPGIGSPLHF. The chain links TRBV10-1 to TRBJ1-6; D uncertain. This CDR3 region has 14 residues. Germline V gene sequence: CDR1 WNHNN, CDR2 SYGVQD (reference sequence). V lost 2 bases and J lost 9, with 11 bases in between.

V usage is TRBV7-2 and J usage is TRBJ2-3; TRBD2 matches at 13 bases. With 6 bases clipped from V and 7 bases from J, the junction kept 7 bases outside the gene matches. The germline V gene has CDR1 SGHTA and CDR2 FQGNSA. This CDR3 region has 15 residues. The CDR3 DNA sequence: TGTGCCAGCAGTCTACTAGCGGGAGGGCCGAATACGCAGTATTTT. This codes for CASSLLAGGPNTQYF.

The chain uses TRBV30 and TRBJ1-2; the D gene is possibly TRBD1 (5 bases). The germline V gene encodes CDR1 GTSNPN and CDR2 SVGIG (reference sequence). The CDR3 runs 11 residues. Deletions cut 5 bases from V and 4 bases from J, with 8 bases between. In DNA, the CDR3 is TGTGCCTGGGGCGGGGCCTATGGCTACACCTTC. This sequence encodes CAWGGAYGYTF.

This clone is a singleton in its sample. The chain couples TRBV28 to TRBJ2-2; D perhaps matches TRBD2 (5 bases). The length of the CDR3 is 15 residues. V gave up 7 bases and J gave up 1 base, with 13 bases separating them. The germline CDR1 and CDR2 sequences are MDHEN and SYDVKM. The CDR3 region has the DNA TGTGCCAGCATGGTACCGGCGGGGAACACCGGGGAGCTGTTTTTT. Protein: CASMVPAGNTGELFF.

The V call is TRBV7-2, the J call TRBJ1-1; D is uncertain. The V end was cut by 4 bases, the J end by 6 bases, with 12 bases between. Germline assignment: CDR1 SGHTA and CDR2 FQGNSA. The CDR3 runs 13 residues. CDR3 region: CASSSASRAEAFF. DNA for the CDR3: TGTGCCAGCAGCTCCGCTTCCCGGGCTGAAGCTTTCTTT.

V usage is TRBV5-1 and J usage is TRBJ2-7; D is perhaps TRBD1 or TRBD2 (5 bases each). Germline V gene lookup returns CDR1 SGHRS and CDR2 YFSETQ. The V end lost 0 bases, the J end lost 6 bases, and 13 bases lay between the germline ends. CDR3 size: 14 residues. CDR3 amino acids: CASSLAIGTGEQYF. DNA of the CDR3: TGCGCCAGCAGCTTGGCCATAGGGACCGGCGAGCAGTACTTC.

The rearrangement uses TRBV10-3 and TRBJ2-3; D not certain. V lost 6 bases to trimming and J lost 6 bases, with 13 bases between them. Germline-derived CDR1 and CDR2 are ENHRY and SYGVKD. The CDR3 contains 13 residues. This chain's CDR3 is CAIRSPLSDTQYF. The CDR3 DNA reads as TGTGCCATCAGGTCGCCCTTATCGGATACGCAGTATTTT.

In DNA form, the CDR3 reads TGTGCCAGCACCCCCGGTGTAGGGGGCTACGAGCAGTACTTC. It translates to CASTPGVGGYEQYF. This chain uses TRBV11-3 with TRBJ2-7, with a tentative D call TRBD1 (6 bases). Germline V gene data show CDR1 as SGHNT and CDR2 as YENEEA. This CDR3 contains 14 residues. V was cut by 7 bases and J by 3 bases, with 16 bases left in between.

A single count supports this clone. The J gene is TRBJ2-1, the V gene TRBV7-2; D possibly corresponds to TRBD2 (5 bases). Germline V CDR1 and CDR2: SGHTA, FQGNSA. V lost 5 bases and J lost 10, with 12 bases in between. CDR3 size: 12 residues. In nucleotides, the CDR3 is TGTGCCAGCAGCCAGAGGGAAGGGGAGCAGTTCTTC. It is translated as CASSQREGEQFF.

The V gene is TRBV5-1, the J gene TRBJ1-1, with D possibly being TRBD1 (5 bases). CDR1 and CDR2 (germline): SGHRS, YFSETQ. The germline V and J ends were trimmed by 3 bases and 4 bases, with 13 bases remaining between them. The CDR3 loop spans 14 amino acids. CDR3 in amino acids: CASSSGGRGTEAFF. The CDR3 DNA reads as TGCGCCAGCAGCTCGGGGGGAAGAGGCACTGAAGCTTTCTTT.